Included here is one T cell receptor (beta chain) sequence, with context. As yet, its antigen is unknown. Primers: 60 Vbeta forward and 13 Jbeta reverse. The table came from immunoSEQ multiplex PCR; TCRdb's copy has only in-frame clones and leaves some out. The table records 65,000 to 85,000 clones, roughly 88% of them present only once. This sample is drawn from a study of cytomegalovirus exposure and HLA in healthy donors. Study-wide findings and caveats: Sequence variants that were highly shared formed a cluster that was likely a sequencing artifact. An analysis was carried out at a later point. It showed that HLA-associated TCR beta chains were more clonally expanded than equally common non-associated chains.

The receptor comes from a woman aged 25-40 years in good health and CMV-seronegative. Material for sequencing was PBMCs.

CDR3 in amino acids: CASRNRGYEQYF. The CDR3, as DNA: TGTGCCAGCAGGAACAGGGGGTACGAGCAGTACTTC. The rearrangement joins TRBV6-5 to TRBJ2-7; 8 bases fit TRBD1. V shed 6 bases and J 4 bases; nucleotides not matched to a gene: 2. The CDR3 covers 12 residues. The germline V gene encodes CDR1 MNHEY and CDR2 SVGAGI.